The 4 T cell receptor beta chains below come from one sample, sequenced in a study of Graves' ophthalmopathy and Graves' hyperthyroidism. RNA transcripts yielded amplified TCR beta CDR3 regions. A first-round RT-PCR used HTBI primers, followed by a second-round multiplex PCR. TCRdb reanalysed the multiplex PCR reads using MiXCR and keeps one entry per CDR3 protein. The sample carries around 1,000,000 distinct CDR3 sequences, 36% recorded once. Specimen: peripheral blood or thyroid tissue (not recorded which). These receptors all come from an adult man with Graves' hyperthyroidism.

This clonotype has just a few counts. The V call is TRBV30, the J call TRBJ1-4, with D uncertain. The CDR3 runs to 11 residues. V shed 4 bases and J shed 13 bases, with 13 bases lying between them. Germline CDR1 and CDR2: GTSNPN and SVGIG (reference sequence). CDR3 residues: CAWKTDVLLFF. In nucleotides, the CDR3 is TGTGCCTGGAAGACCGACGTCTTACTGTTTTTT.

This clonotype was seen repeatedly, ten times or more. J is TRBJ1-5 and V is TRBV20-1; tentative D call: TRBD1 (6 bases). From germline, CDR1 is DFQATT and CDR2 SNEGSKA (reference sequence). V was pared by 6 bases and J by 8 bases, with 17 bases between. The CDR3 extends over 13 amino acids. The CDR3 DNA sequence: TGCAGTGCAAAGGACGGTGCAGGGGAGCCCCAGCATTTT. Encoded protein: CSAKDGAGEPQHF.

As concerns this clonotype: One end of the junction fails to match germline, which may point to a read error. The chain links TRBV5-1 to TRBJ2-7; 15 bases agree with TRBD2. This CDR3 spans 16 amino acids. Germline V gene sequence: CDR1 SGHRS, CDR2 YFSETQ. CDR3 sequence reads: CASSWGTSGRQYAQYF. The CDR3 region has the DNA TGCGCCAGCAGCTGGGGGACTAGCGGGAGGCAGTACGCGCAGTACTTC.

The chain joins TRBV20-1 to TRBJ1-2; TRBD1 might be the D (5 bases). The ends were cut back, 6 bases at V and 2 bases at J, with 19 bases in the middle. The CDR3 is 15 amino acids. The germline V gene has CDR1 DFQATT and CDR2 SNEGSKA (reference sequence). Written as DNA, the CDR3 is TGCAGTGCCACCACTCCGGGGAGGGGCAACTATGGCTACACCTTC. Translated: CSATTPGRGNYGYTF.